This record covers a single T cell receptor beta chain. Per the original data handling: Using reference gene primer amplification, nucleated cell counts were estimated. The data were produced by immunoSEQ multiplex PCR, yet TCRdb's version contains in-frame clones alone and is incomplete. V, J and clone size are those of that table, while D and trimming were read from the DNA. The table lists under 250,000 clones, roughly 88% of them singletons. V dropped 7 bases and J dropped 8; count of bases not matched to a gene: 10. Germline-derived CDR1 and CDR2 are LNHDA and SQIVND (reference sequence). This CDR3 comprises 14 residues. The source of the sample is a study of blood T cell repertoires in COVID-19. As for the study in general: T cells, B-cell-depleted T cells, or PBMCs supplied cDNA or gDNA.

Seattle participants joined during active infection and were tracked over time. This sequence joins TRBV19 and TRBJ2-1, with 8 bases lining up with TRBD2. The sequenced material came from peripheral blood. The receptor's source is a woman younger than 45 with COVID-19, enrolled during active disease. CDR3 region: CASTNREGYDEQFF. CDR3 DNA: TGTGCCAGTACGAACCGGGAGGGGTATGATGAGCAGTTCTTC.